This T cell receptor beta chain appears in the sequencing data of a study of patients and donors after allogeneic stem cell transplantation. V shed 5 bases and J 0 bases; nucleotides not matched to a gene: 1. CDR1 and CDR2 from the germline V gene are SNHLY and FYNNEI. The CDR3 has 14 amino acids. TCRdb re-analysed the RT-PCR reads in MiXCR, keeping a single row per CDR3 protein. The table lists about 160,000 distinct CDR3 sequences, approximately 35% of them singletons. Input material: blood, either unsorted or a sorted T cell fraction (not recorded which). The V call is TRBV2, the J call TRBJ1-5; 7 nucleotides line up with TRBD1. The sequence derives from a human donor who was either an allogeneic HSCT recipient or a stem cell or donor lymphocyte infusion donor (not recorded which). It is not recorded whose cells these are; they may come from a transplant donor. CDR3 amino acids: CASSRDSSNQPQHF. The CDR3 bases are TGTGCCAGCAGTAGGGACAGTAGCAATCAGCCCCAGCATTTT.